The entry that follows covers one TCR beta chain sequence. Its target is not known. Together with thyroid ultrasound, orbital computed tomography, serum thyroxine and TRAb, clinical symptoms were used for diagnoses. This sample is drawn from a study of T cells in Graves' hyperthyroidism and ophthalmopathy. Study observations and caveats: Classification by a 13 V-J model distinguished ophthalmopathy from stable hyperthyroidism.

RNA transcripts served as the template for amplifying TCR beta CDR3 regions. First-round RT-PCR with HTBI primers amplified the TCR CDR3 region. TCRdb re-called the multiplex PCR reads with MiXCR, one entry per CDR3 protein. The sample holds a few hundred thousand distinct CDR3 sequences, roughly 15% seen once. The germline V and J ends were trimmed by 3 bases and 2 bases, with 17 bases remaining between them. CDR3 length equals 16 residues. CDR1 is SGHAT and CDR2 is FQNNGV in the germline V gene. This clonotype was obtained from a woman between 40 and 50 years old with Graves' ophthalmopathy. Sequencing used blood. This chain connects TRBV11-2 to TRBJ2-7; possible D gene TRBD2, 6 bases. The CDR3 protein is CASSFRTGTATYEQYF. For the CDR3, the DNA is TGTGCCAGCAGCTTCCGAACGGGGACTGCTACCTACGAGCAGTACTTC.